This record covers a single T cell receptor (beta chain). In the authors' workflow: From reference gene primer amplification, estimates of nucleated cell counts were derived. Assay used: immunoSEQ multiplex PCR; TCRdb lists only in-frame clones, some missing. Clone size and the V and J calls come from that table; the DNA yielded D and trimming. The repertoire holds 300,000 to 500,000 clones, approximately 88% seen once, with approximately 2% in the top ten. This sample was taken from a study of blood T cell repertoires in COVID-19. Study information: Samples representing acute and convalescent COVID-19 were sourced from the United States, Italy and Spain. Sample material is recorded as cDNA or gDNA derived from T cells, B-cell-depleted T cells, or PBMCs.

V was pared by 10 bases and J by 10 bases, with 14 bases between. This CDR3 has 12 residues. Germline values: CDR1 LNHDA, CDR2 SQIVND (reference sequence). Allocation to cohorts depended on clinical history reported by the participants. This sequence originates from a woman in her 40s with acute COVID-19. The chain has TRBV19 and TRBJ1-6; maybe TRBD1 (6 bases). Material: PBMCs or T cells enriched from blood (not recorded which). The CDR3 loop is CAKGTRGSPLHF. The CDR3 nucleotides read TGTGCCAAAGGAACGAGGGGGTCACCCCTCCACTTT.